This TCR beta chain was observed in a study of response to subunit inactivated influenza vaccine. Findings of the study overall: Few new T cells, the authors suggested, are recruited by each seasonal influenza vaccination.

This clonotype was found many times. Its target is not known. The length of the CDR3 is 17 residues. With 5 bases clipped from V and 1 base from J, the junction kept 5 bases outside the gene matches. Germline assignment: CDR1 MNHNS and CDR2 SASEGT. TCRdb processed the RT-PCR reads anew with MiXCR; each CDR3 protein has one entry. The sample has about 540,000 distinct CDR3 sequences, around 21% seen once. These data were also filed under a second study, of T cells expressing NK-cell markers. That report notes: A 5'RACE template switching approach incorporating UMIs was used to make TCR beta cDNA. Sorted CD3+CD56+NKG2C+, CD3+CD56+NKG2C- and CD3+CD56-NKG2C+ T cells provided the TCR beta repertoires. Within several experiments, an anti-gamma-delta TCR antibody kept the sorting limited to alpha-beta TCR T cells. As a fraction of CD8+ T cells, dominant NKG2C+ clonotypes reached roughly 1.0-7.0% in six donors.

The receptor was derived from a man over 45 who received an inactivated influenza vaccine. The rearrangement joins TRBV6-1 to TRBJ2-6; 10 bases fit TRBD1. The material was CD4+ T cells sorted from PBMCs, obtained 11 to 12 days after vaccination. Here the CDR3 DNA reads TGTGCCAGCAGTCCGACAGGGGGCGCTTCTGGGGCCAACGTCCTGACTTTC. It codes for CASSPTGGASGANVLTF.